The rows below give T cell receptor beta chains drawn from one sample of a study of cytotoxic CD8 clonotypes in ibrutinib-treated CLL. Generated by immunoSEQ multiplex PCR, the TCRdb table keeps only in-frame clones and is missing some. Here the sample spans about 140,000 clones, around 80% being singletons. This material consisted of PBMCs, taken after 36 months of ibrutinib treatment. The source of these receptors is a human donor with chronic lymphocytic leukemia. CDR3s include the opening cysteine and the closing phenylalanine or tryptophan. The D gene is left open where the match is weak. Clone size, where shown, is once, few, many, or a class for clones that have expanded.

v_call	d_call	j_call	clone_size	cdr3_nt	cdr3_aa
TRBV6-5	.	TRBJ1-2	.	TGTGCCAGCACCCGGGGGGTTCGGGGGCCTGGCTACACCTTC	CASTRGVRGPGYTF
TRBV27	.	TRBJ1-1	.	TGTGCCAGCAGTGCCGACAGGCGATCTGAAGCTTTCTTT	CASSADRRSEAFF
TRBV7-6	.	TRBJ2-6	.	TGTGCCAGCAGCTTTTTTTTTGGGGCCAACGTCCTGACTTTC	CASSFFFGANVLTF
TRBV6-5	TRBD1	TRBJ1-2	.	TGTGCCAGCAGCCGACAGGGGGCCTTGTTGGGCTACACCTTC	CASSRQGALLGYTF
TRBV7-2	.	TRBJ1-2	.	TGTGCCAGCAGCCTAGGGTTGGCCGACTATGGCTACACCTTC	CASSLGLADYGYTF
TRBV30	.	TRBJ1-6	.	TGTGCCTGGACCCCAGGACAGTCTTTTTACTCACCCCTCCACTTT	CAWTPGQSFYSPLHF
TRBV13	.	TRBJ1-2	.	TGTGCCAGCAGCTTCCCTTTGGGAAATGGCTACACCTTC	CASSFPLGNGYTF
TRBV5-4	.	TRBJ2-2	.	TGTGCCAGCGTACATACGAACACCGGGGAGCTGTTTTTT	CASVHTNTGELFF
TRBV2	.	TRBJ2-1	.	TGTGCCAGCAGTCCGAACCATGAGCAGTTCTTC	CASSPNHEQFF
TRBV2	.	TRBJ1-1	.	TGTGCCAGCAGTGAACAGGGTACCGCTGAAGCTTTCTTT	CASSEQGTAEAFF
TRBV19	.	TRBJ1-1	.	TGTGCCAGTAGGGGCCGAATGAACACTGAAGCTTTCTTT	CASRGRMNTEAFF
TRBV21-1	.	TRBJ1-2	.	TGTGCCAGCAGCAAAGGCGGGGGACGAGGCTACACCTTC	CASSKGGGRGYTF
TRBV5-1	.	TRBJ2-7	.	TGCGCCAGCAGAAACAGGTCCCAGTCCCACGAGCAGTACTTC	CASRNRSQSHEQYF
TRBV5-6	.	TRBJ1-2	.	TGTGCCAGCAGCTTGCAGGGAGGGGACTATGGCTACACCTTC	CASSLQGGDYGYTF
TRBV7-6	.	TRBJ2-3	.	TGTGCCAGCAGCTTGGGGGTGCAGCGAGTGATGGGTACGCAGTATTTT	CASSLGVQRVMGTQYF
TRBV19	.	TRBJ1-5	.	TGTGCCACTTCCCCCCCGGGGGGCTCGGGCAATCAGCCCCAGCATTTT	CATSPPGGSGNQPQHF
TRBV5-4	.	TRBJ2-3	once	TGTGCCAGCAGCTCTTGGGGGGACCTATTAGGCGATACGCAGTATTTT	CASSSWGDLLGDTQYF
TRBV28	.	TRBJ1-3	.	TGTGCCAGCATCCACTCACGGGGAGGGAAATACACCATATATTTT	CASIHSRGGKYTIYF
TRBV7-9	.	TRBJ1-3	.	TGTGCCACTTACTCTGGAAACACCATATATTTT	CATYSGNTIYF
TRBV7-9	.	TRBJ1-1	.	TGTGCCAGCAGCTTAGGGGTAGGCACTGAAGCTTTCTTT	CASSLGVGTEAFF
TRBV27	.	TRBJ2-7	.	TGTGCCAGTCGACCAAGGAGCTCCTACGAGCAGTACTTC	CASRPRSSYEQYF
TRBV28	.	TRBJ1-4	once	TGTGCCAGCAGTTTATTAGGGAGAAAACTGTTTTTT	CASSLLGRKLFF